This TCR beta chain was sequenced during a study of cytomegalovirus exposure and HLA in healthy donors. Study outcomes and limitations: In a later analysis, fewer than 20,000 TCR beta sequences were associated with HLA alleles at 0.05 false discovery rate. Immune exposure information comprised only CMV serostatus.

As to this clone: The antigen is not known. Other DNA sequences in this sample translate to the same CDR3.

PCR amplification relied on 60 Vbeta primers (plus 13 Jbeta primers). In the authors' workflow: About 11 million shared chains were among the 80 million or so unique TCR beta chains that a later analysis counted. Data came from immunoSEQ multiplex PCR; TCRdb stores just in-frame clones and leaves some out. Clone size and the V and J calls come from that table; the DNA yielded D and trimming. The sample lists about 210,000 clones; 70% to 80% were seen once. The receptor was isolated from a male donor in good health and CMV-seropositive. Sequencing was performed on PBMCs.

The CDR3 here is CASSLTSGSYEQYF. CDR3 nucleotide sequence: TGTGCCAGCAGTCTAACTAGCGGGAGTTACGAGCAGTACTTC. The chain employs TRBV27 and TRBJ2-7; 11 nucleotides align to TRBD2. With V trimmed by 5 bases and J by 4 bases, 4 bases remained unmatched. The length of the CDR3 is 14 residues. Germline V gives CDR1 MNHEY, CDR2 SMNVEV (reference sequence).